This T cell receptor (beta chain) is drawn from a study of blood T cells in healthy people across ages. The authors ran a second PCR of 7 to 11 cycles using a sample-barcoded 5' primer and a J-beta primer mix. TCRdb fed the 5' RACE reads into MiXCR, producing one record per CDR3 protein. The data contain hundreds of thousands of distinct CDR3 sequences, less than 25% of them singletons. Germline CDR1 is SGHTA and CDR2 is FQGNSA. This CDR3 region has 16 residues. V was pared by 4 bases and J by 3 bases, with 16 bases between. This sample was also put to use in a study of T cells of mothers and their children.

The rearrangement links TRBV7-2 to TRBJ1-5, with a tentative D call TRBD1 (6 bases). The sample taken for sequencing was blood. The clonotype originates from a boy younger than 18 in good health. The CDR3 DNA reads TGTGCCAGCAGCTGGACAGCCCAGAGGTACAATCAGCCCCAGCATTTT. This translates into CASSWTAQRYNQPQHF.